The sequence of this TCR beta chain was determined in a study of shared clonotypes between healthy human individuals. Study overall: Per donor, CD8 memory used one plate, CD8 naive used two, CD4 memory used three and CD4 naive used three. Notes on the study in general: Among non-shared clonotypes, generation probabilities were lower than among those shared by all four donors.

Sequencing used immunoSEQ multiplex PCR; TCRdb keeps in-frame clones, though not all of them. Of about 1 million clones listed, about 77% are singletons. CDR3 length equals 13 residues. The V end was cut by 8 bases, the J end by 5 bases, with 15 bases between. CDR1 ENHRY and CDR2 SYGVKD come from the germline V gene. As to this clone: Its specificity is not known.

The receptor was isolated from a man aged 18 to 30 in good health. Material for sequencing was memory CD4+ T cells sorted from blood. Subset denoted: CD45RA-negative fraction. The chain has TRBV10-3 and TRBJ2-5, with D perhaps matching TRBD1 or TRBD2 (6 bases each). The CDR3 here is CAIGPGGEETQYF. The CDR3, as DNA: TGTGCCATCGGCCCCGGGGGCGAGGAGACCCAGTACTTC.